The following is a T cell receptor beta chain sequence with its context. This specimen belongs to a study of blood T cell repertoires in COVID-19. Per the study methods: Reference gene primer amplification gave nucleated cell count estimates. Using immunoSEQ multiplex PCR, the repertoire was profiled, and TCRdb retains in-frame clones only, with some absent. V and J calls and clone size come straight from that table; D and trimming were deduced from the DNA. Among approximately 170,000 clones, more than 70% were seen once, and the ten largest hold more than 9%. The CDR3 has 17 amino acids. Trimming cost V 3 bases and J 3 bases; bases outside gene matches: 6. CDR1 is KGHDR, CDR2 SFDVKD, per germline.

This sequence joins TRBV24-1 and TRBJ2-3, with 12 nucleotides matching TRBD2. The receptor's source is a woman of 80 years or more with active or convalescent COVID-19. The sample consisted of peripheral blood. As DNA, the CDR3 is TGTGCCACCAGTGATCCCACTAGCGGGAGGCGGACAGATACGCAGTATTTT. The encoded protein is CATSDPTSGRRTDTQYF.